This T cell receptor (beta chain) was captured in a study of OX40 agonist ivuxolimab in advanced cancers. This clone was counted a few times. Its cognate antigen is unknown. Assay used: immunoSEQ multiplex PCR; TCRdb lists only in-frame clones, some missing. The repertoire holds 72,000 or so clones, with 75% to 90% as singletons. Findings of the study overall: With doses of 0.1 to 3.0 mg/kg, CD4+ and CD8+ blood T cells had undergone clonal expansion by week 6.

J was trimmed by 7 bases and V by 0 bases; bases with no gene match: 9. Germline V gene sequence: CDR1 SEHNR, CDR2 FQNEAQ (reference sequence). The CDR3 is made up of 18 amino acids. This receptor was taken from an adult with an advanced solid tumor such as melanoma, head and neck, liver or kidney cancer. The gene calls are TRBV7-9 and TRBJ2-1, with 13 nucleotides matching TRBD2. This sample comprised CD4+ or CD8+ T cells sorted from blood, obtained in a trial of the OX40 agonist ivuxolimab. The CDR3 DNA follows: TGTGCCAGCAGCTTAGCGGTTGGCGGACTAGCGGGGGCTAATGAGCAGTTCTTC. This translates into CASSLAVGGLAGANEQFF.